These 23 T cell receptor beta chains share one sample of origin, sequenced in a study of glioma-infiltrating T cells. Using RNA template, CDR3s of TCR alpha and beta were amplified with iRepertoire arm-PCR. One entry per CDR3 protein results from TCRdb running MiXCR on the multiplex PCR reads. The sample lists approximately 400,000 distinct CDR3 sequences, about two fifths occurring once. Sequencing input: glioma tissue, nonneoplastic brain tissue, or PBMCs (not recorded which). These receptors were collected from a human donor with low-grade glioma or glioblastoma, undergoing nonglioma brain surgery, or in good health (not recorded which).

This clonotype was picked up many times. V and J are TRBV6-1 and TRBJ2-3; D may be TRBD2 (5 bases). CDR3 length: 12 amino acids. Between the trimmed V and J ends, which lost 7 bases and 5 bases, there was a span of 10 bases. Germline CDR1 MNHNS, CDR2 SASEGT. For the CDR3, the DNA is TGTGCCAGCACTGTGGGAGTAGATACGCAGTATTTT. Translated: CASTVGVDTQYF.

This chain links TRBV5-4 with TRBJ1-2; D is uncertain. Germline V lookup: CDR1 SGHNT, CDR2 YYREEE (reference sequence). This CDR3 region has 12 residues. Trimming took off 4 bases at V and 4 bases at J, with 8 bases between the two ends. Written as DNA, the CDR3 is TGTGCCAGCAGCCAGGAGTCCTATGGCTACACCTTC. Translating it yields CASSQESYGYTF.

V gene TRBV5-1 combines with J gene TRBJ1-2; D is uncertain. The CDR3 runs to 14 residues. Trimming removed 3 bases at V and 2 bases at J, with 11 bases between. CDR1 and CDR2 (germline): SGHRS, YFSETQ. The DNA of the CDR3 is TGCGCCAGCAGCTCGGAAGTCCAGAACTATGGCTACACCTTC. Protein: CASSSEVQNYGYTF.

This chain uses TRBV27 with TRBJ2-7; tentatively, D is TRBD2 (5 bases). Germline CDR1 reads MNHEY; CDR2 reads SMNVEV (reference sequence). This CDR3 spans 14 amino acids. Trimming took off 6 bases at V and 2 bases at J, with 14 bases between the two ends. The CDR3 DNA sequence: TGTGCCAGCAGCCCTGGGGAGACCCCCTACGAGCAGTACTTC. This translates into CASSPGETPYEQYF.

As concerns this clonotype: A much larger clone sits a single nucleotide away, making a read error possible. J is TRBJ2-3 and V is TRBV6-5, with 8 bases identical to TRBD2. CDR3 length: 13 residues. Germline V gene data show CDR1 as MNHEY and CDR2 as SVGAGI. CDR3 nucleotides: TGTGCCAGCACCGGACTAGCAACAGATACGCAGTGTTTT. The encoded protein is CASTGLATDTQCF.

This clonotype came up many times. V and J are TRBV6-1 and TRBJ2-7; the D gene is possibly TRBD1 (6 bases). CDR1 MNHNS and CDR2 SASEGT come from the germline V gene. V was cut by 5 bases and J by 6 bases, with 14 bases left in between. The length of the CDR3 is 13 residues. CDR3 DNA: TGTGCCAGCAGTTTCGCGGACAGAAGCGAGCAGTACTTC. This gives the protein CASSFADRSEQYF.

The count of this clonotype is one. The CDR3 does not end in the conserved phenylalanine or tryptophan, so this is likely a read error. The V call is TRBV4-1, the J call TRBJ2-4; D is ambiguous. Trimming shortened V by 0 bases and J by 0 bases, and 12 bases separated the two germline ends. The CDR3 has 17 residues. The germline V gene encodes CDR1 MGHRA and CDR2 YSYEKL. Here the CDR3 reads CASSQDQGIIAKNIQYL. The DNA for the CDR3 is TGCGCCAGCAGCCAAGATCAAGGGATTATAGCCAAAAACATTCAGTACCTC.

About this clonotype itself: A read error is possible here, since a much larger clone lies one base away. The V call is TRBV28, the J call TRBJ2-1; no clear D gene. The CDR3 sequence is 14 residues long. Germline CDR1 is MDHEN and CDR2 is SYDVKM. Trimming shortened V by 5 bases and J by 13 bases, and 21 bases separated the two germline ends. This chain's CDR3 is CASSEMPAFETQFF. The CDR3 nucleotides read TGTGCCAGCAGTGAGATGCCAGCATTTGAGACCCAGTTCTTC. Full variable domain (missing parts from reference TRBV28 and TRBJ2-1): DVKVTQSSRYLVKRTGEKVFLECVQDMDHENMFWYRQDPGLGLRLIYFSYDVKMKEKGDIPEGYSVSREKKERFSLILESASTNQTSMYLCASSEMPAFETQFFGPGTRLTVL.

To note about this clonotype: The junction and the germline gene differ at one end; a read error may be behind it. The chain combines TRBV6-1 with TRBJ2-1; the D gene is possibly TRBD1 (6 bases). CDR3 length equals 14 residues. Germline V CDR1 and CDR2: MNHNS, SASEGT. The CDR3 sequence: CASSSGVWINKQFF. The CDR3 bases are TGTGCCAGCAGTTCAGGGGTCTGGATCAATAAGCAGTTCTTC.

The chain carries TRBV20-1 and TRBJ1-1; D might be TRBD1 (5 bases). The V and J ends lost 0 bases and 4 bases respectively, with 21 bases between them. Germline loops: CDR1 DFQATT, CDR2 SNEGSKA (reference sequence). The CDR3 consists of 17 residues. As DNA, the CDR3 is TGCAGTGCTAGAGATCCCAGGGCGGCGGCTAAGAGCACTGAAGCTTTCTTT. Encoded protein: CSARDPRAAAKSTEAFF.

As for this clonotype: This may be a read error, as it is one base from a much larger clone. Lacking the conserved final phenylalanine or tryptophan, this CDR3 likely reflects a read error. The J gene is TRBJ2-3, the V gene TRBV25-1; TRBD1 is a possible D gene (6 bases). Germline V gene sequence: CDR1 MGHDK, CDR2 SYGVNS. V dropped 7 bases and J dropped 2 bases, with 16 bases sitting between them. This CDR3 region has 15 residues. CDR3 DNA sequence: TGTGCCAGCACCCATCAGACAGGCTTCACAGATACGCAGTATCTT. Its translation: CASTHQTGFTDTQYL.

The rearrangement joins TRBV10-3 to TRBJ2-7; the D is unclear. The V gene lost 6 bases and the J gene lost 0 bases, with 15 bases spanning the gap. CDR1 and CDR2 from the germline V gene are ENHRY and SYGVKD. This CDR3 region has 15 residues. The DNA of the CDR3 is TGTGCCATCAGAGTGGAACTCCGTTCCTCCTACGAGCAGTACTTC. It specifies CAIRVELRSSYEQYF.

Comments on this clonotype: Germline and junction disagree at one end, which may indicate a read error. CDR3 bases: TGTGCCAGCATCCAAGTGGACCGGGGGCCGAGGCACGAGCAGTACTTC. Protein sequence: CASIQVDRGPRHEQYF. The chain joins TRBV3-1 to TRBJ2-7, with D possibly called TRBD1 or TRBD2 (6 bases each). Germline V lookup: CDR1 LGHDT, CDR2 YNNKEL (reference sequence). The CDR3 runs to 16 residues.

CDR3 sequence reads: CASSLAGWQPNTEAFF. Written as DNA, the CDR3 is TGTGCCAGCAGCTTAGCGGGTTGGCAGCCGAACACTGAAGCTTTCTTT. This chain links TRBV7-2 with TRBJ1-1; no clear D gene. This CDR3 contains 16 residues. Trimming removed 0 bases from V and 1 base from J, with 12 bases in between. Germline V gene data show CDR1 as SGHTA and CDR2 as FQGNSA.

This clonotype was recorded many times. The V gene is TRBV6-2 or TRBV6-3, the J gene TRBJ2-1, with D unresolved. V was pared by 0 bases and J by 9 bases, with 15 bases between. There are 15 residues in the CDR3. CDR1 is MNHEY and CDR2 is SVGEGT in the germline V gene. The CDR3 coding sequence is TGTGCCAGCAGTTACTCAATCTCAGCGAAGGGTGAGCAGTTCTTC. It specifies CASSYSISAKGEQFF.

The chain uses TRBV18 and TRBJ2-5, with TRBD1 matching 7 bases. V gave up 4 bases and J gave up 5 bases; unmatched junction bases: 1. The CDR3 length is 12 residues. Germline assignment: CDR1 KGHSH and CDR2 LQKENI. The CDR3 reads CASSLTGETQYF. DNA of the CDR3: TGTGCCAGCTCACTGACAGGGGAGACCCAGTACTTC.

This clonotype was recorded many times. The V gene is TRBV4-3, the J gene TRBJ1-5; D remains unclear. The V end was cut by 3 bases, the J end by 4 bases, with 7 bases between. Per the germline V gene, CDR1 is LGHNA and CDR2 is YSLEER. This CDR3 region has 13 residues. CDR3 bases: TGCGCCAGCAGCCAGGAGGCTAATCAGCCCCAGCATTTT. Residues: CASSQEANQPQHF.

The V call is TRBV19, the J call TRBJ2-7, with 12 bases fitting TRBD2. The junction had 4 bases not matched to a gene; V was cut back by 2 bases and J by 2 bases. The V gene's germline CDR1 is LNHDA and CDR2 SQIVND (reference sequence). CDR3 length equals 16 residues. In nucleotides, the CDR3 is TGTGCCAGTAGTATAACTAGCGGGAGGCACCCCTACGAGCAGTACTTC. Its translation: CASSITSGRHPYEQYF.

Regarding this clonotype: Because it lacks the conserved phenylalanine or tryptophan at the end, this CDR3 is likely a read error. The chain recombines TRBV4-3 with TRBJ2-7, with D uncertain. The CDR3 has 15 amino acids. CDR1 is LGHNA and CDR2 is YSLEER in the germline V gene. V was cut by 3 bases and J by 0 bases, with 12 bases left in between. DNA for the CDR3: TGCGCCAGCAGCCAGGAAATACAGCTCTCCTACGAGCAGTACCTC. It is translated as CASSQEIQLSYEQYL.

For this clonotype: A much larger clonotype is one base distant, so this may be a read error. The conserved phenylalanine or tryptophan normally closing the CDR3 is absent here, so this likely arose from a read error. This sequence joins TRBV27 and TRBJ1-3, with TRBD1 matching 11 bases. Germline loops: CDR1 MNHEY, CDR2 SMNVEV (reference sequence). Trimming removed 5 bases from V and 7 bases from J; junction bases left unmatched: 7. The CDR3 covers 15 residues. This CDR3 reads CASSPLDRGRNTIYS. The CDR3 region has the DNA TGTGCCAGCAGTCCACTGGACAGGGGGCGGAACACCATATATTCT.

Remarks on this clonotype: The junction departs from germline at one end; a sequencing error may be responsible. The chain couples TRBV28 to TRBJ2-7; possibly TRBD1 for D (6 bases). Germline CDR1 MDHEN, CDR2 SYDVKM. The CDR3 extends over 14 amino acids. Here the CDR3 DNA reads TGTGCCATCAGTTACAGGGAAGCCCCCTACGAGCAGTACTTC. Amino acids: CAISYREAPYEQYF.

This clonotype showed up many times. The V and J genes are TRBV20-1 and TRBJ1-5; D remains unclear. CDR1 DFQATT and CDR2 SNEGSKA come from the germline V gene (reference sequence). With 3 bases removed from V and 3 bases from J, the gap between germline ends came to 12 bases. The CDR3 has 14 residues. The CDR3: CSASSPRSNQPQHF. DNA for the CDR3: TGCAGTGCTAGCTCTCCTAGGTCCAATCAGCCCCAGCATTTT.

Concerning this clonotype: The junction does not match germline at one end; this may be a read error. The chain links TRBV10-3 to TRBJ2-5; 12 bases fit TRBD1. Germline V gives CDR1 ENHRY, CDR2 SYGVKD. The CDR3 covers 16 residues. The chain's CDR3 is CAIKFGTGGFGEAQYF. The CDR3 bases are TGTGCCATCAAGTTTGGGACAGGGGGCTTTGGAGAGGCCCAGTACTTC.